Shown below are 16 T cell receptor beta chains from a single sample sequenced in a study of OX40 agonist ivuxolimab in advanced cancers. Assay used: immunoSEQ multiplex PCR; TCRdb lists only in-frame clones, some missing. This sample yields roughly 48,000 clones, of which 65% to 85% are seen a single time; approximately 1.2% belongs to the top ten. The material was CD4+ or CD8+ T cells sorted from blood, obtained in a trial of the OX40 agonist ivuxolimab. The origin of the receptors is an adult with an advanced solid tumor such as melanoma, head and neck, liver or kidney cancer.

This chain links TRBV2 with TRBJ1-1, with 7 bases identical to TRBD1. This CDR3 comprises 14 residues. The germline V gene has CDR1 SNHLY and CDR2 FYNNEI. Trimming cost V 7 bases and J 1 base; bases outside gene matches: 6. The CDR3 reads CASKRQGTNTEAFF. The CDR3 DNA sequence: TGTGCCAGCAAGCGACAGGGTACGAACACTGAAGCTTTCTTT.

In DNA form, the CDR3 reads TGTGCCAGCAGCCCGAGGGACTATGGCTACACCTTC. Amino acid sequence: CASSPRDYGYTF. The chain carries TRBV7-2 and TRBJ1-2; D uncertain. This CDR3 spans 12 amino acids. V lost 5 bases to trimming and J lost 3 bases, with 7 bases between them. Per the germline V gene, CDR1 is SGHTA and CDR2 is FQGNSA. Full variable domain (missing parts from reference TRBV7-2 and TRBJ1-2): GAGVSQSPSNKVTEKGKDVELRCDPISGHTALYWYRQSLGQGLEFLIYFQGNSAPDKSGLPSDRFSAERTGGSVSTLTIQRTQQEDSAVYLCASSPRDYGYTFGSGTRLTVV.

The CDR3 reads CASSLDRGFNEQFF. CDR3 sequence (DNA): TGTGCCAGCAGCTTAGACAGGGGGTTCAATGAGCAGTTCTTC. The chain is built from TRBV7-2 and TRBJ2-1; 8 nucleotides line up with TRBD1. The V gene's germline CDR1 is SGHTA and CDR2 FQGNSA. The CDR3 runs to 14 residues. With V trimmed by 1 base and J by 6 bases, 2 bases remained unmatched.

The chain joins TRBV10-1 to TRBJ2-2; D ambiguous. This CDR3 has 13 residues. V was pared by 7 bases and J by 8 bases, with 14 bases between. Germline V gives CDR1 WNHNN, CDR2 SYGVQD (reference sequence). DNA of the CDR3: TGCGCCAGCACCAACAGACTTGGGGGGGAGCTGTTTTTT. Translation: CASTNRLGGELFF.

The chain carries TRBV7-2 and TRBJ1-3; no clear D gene. V lost 3 bases to trimming and J lost 4 bases, with 19 bases between them. Germline CDR1 and CDR2: SGHTA and FQGNSA. The CDR3 runs to 17 residues. The CDR3 DNA follows: TGTGCCAGCAGCTTGACCCATAGTAGGACGGAAGGAAACACCATATATTTT. It codes for CASSLTHSRTEGNTIYF.

This clone was observed a handful of times. One end of the junction fails to match germline, which may point to a read error. This chain connects TRBV7-6 to TRBJ2-3; D may match TRBD1 or TRBD2 (5 bases each). There are 16 residues in the CDR3. Germline V gene lookup returns CDR1 SGHVS and CDR2 FNYEAQ. The CDR3 protein is CASSLVEGPIFPQKVF. Here the CDR3 DNA reads TGTGCCAGCAGCTTAGTTGAGGGACCCATTTTTCCCCAGAAAGTTTTT.

This clone came up a few times. V gene TRBV7-9 combines with J gene TRBJ1-1, with 7 bases identical to TRBD1. V gave up 2 bases and J gave up 5 bases; unmatched junction bases: 5. The germline CDR1 and CDR2 sequences are SEHNR and FQNEAQ (reference sequence). This CDR3 contains 14 residues. CDR3: CASSLPPGQTEAFF. CDR3 coding DNA: TGTGCCAGCAGCTTACCCCCGGGACAGACTGAAGCTTTCTTT.

This chain uses TRBV6-6 with TRBJ2-7; D is unresolved. The length of the CDR3 is 13 residues. V was pared by 7 bases and J by 6 bases, with 16 bases between. Germline CDR1 is MNHNY and CDR2 is SVGAGI (reference sequence). The CDR3 DNA follows: TGTGCCAGCAATGGCGGCCCCTCGACCGAGCAGTACTTC. Protein sequence: CASNGGPSTEQYF.

This clone appeared a single time. The CDR3 is CASTPEDNLYNEQFF. In DNA, the CDR3 is TGTGCCAGCACCCCGGAGGACAATCTCTACAATGAGCAGTTCTTC. The chain has TRBV25-1 and TRBJ2-1; perhaps D is TRBD1 or TRBD2 (5 bases each). The CDR3 length is 15 residues. V was cut by 7 bases and J by 3 bases, with 16 bases left in between. From germline, CDR1 is MGHDK and CDR2 SYGVNS.

The J gene is TRBJ1-2, the V gene TRBV7-9; no clear D gene. The length of the CDR3 is 14 residues. Germline V gene sequence: CDR1 SEHNR, CDR2 FQNEAQ (reference sequence). The germline V and J ends were trimmed by 3 bases and 2 bases, with 10 bases remaining between them. CDR3 in DNA: TGTGCCAGCAGCTTGGTAACGTCGAACTATGGCTACACCTTC. Residues: CASSLVTSNYGYTF.

The gene calls are TRBV9 and TRBJ2-5; D might be TRBD1 or TRBD2, each matching 7 bases. This CDR3 has 17 residues. V was pared by 4 bases and J by 4 bases, with 23 bases between. Germline loops: CDR1 SGDLS, CDR2 YYNGEE. CDR3 amino acids: CASSSQQGLAVAETQYF. The CDR3 DNA reads TGTGCCAGCAGCTCCCAACAGGGGCTAGCGGTGGCAGAGACCCAGTACTTC.

This clone was counted once. V and J are TRBV9 and TRBJ1-5; D gene uncertain. CDR1 is SGDLS, CDR2 YYNGEE, per germline. CDR3 size: 15 residues. V was clipped by 0 bases and J by 0 bases, with 7 bases between them. This CDR3 reads CASSVEGNSNQPQHF. The DNA of the CDR3 is TGTGCCAGCAGCGTAGAGGGCAATAGCAATCAGCCCCAGCATTTT.

The rearrangement joins TRBV6-6 to TRBJ2-1; 8 nucleotides line up with TRBD1. In germline, CDR1 is MNHNY, CDR2 SVGAGI (reference sequence). The CDR3 consists of 14 residues. Trimming at V came to 6 bases and at J to 5 bases, leaving 6 bases not matched to a gene. CDR3 DNA: TGTGCCAGCAGACCGACAGGGGTTAACAATGAGCAGTTCTTC. Translated: CASRPTGVNNEQFF.

The V and J genes are TRBV5-4 and TRBJ2-4; 7 bases fit TRBD2. This CDR3 has 16 amino acids. V lost 4 bases, J lost 2 bases, and 9 bases stayed unmatched. Germline values: CDR1 SGHNT, CDR2 YYREEE (reference sequence). The CDR3 here is CASSPKRGDPKNIQYF. The CDR3, as DNA: TGTGCCAGCAGCCCGAAGCGGGGCGATCCCAAAAACATTCAGTACTTC.

The chain joins TRBV18 to TRBJ2-7; either TRBD1 or TRBD2 may fit D (5 bases each). Per the germline V gene, CDR1 is KGHSH and CDR2 is LQKENI. The CDR3 has 15 residues. V was trimmed by 4 bases and J by 0 bases, leaving 13 bases between them. The CDR3 is CASSRRDLSSYEQYF. CDR3 nucleotide sequence: TGTGCCAGCTCACGCCGGGACCTGAGCTCCTACGAGCAGTACTTC.

Turning to this clone: At the DNA level, this CDR3 is encoded by other sequences in the same sample as well. The rearrangement uses TRBV2 and TRBJ1-5; no reliable D call. Trimming shortened V by 6 bases and J by 0 bases, and 9 bases separated the two germline ends. The CDR3 has 14 residues. Looked up from germline, CDR1 is SNHLY and CDR2 is FYNNEI. The CDR3 here is CASSRLNSNQPQHF. DNA of the CDR3: TGTGCCAGCAGCCGCCTGAATAGCAATCAGCCCCAGCATTTT. The variable domain in full, with the rest retrieved from reference TRBV2 and TRBJ1-5, is EPEVTQTPSHQVTQMGQEVILRCVPISNHLYFYWYRQILGQKVEFLVSFYNNEISEKSEIFDDQFSVERPDGSNFTLKIRSTKLEDSAMYFCASSRLNSNQPQHFGDGTRLSIL.